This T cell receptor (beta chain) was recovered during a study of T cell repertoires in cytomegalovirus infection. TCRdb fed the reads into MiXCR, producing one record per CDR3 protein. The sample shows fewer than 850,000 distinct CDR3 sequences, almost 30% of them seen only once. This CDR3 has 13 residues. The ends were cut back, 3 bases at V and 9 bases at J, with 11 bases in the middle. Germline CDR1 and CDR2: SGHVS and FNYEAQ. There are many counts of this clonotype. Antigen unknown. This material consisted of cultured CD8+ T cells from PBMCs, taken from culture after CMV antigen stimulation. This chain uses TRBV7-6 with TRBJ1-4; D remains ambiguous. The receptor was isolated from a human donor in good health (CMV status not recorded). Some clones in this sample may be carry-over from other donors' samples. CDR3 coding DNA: TGTGCCAGCAGCTTGAACGGAAAACAAAAACTGTTTTTT. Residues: CASSLNGKQKLFF.